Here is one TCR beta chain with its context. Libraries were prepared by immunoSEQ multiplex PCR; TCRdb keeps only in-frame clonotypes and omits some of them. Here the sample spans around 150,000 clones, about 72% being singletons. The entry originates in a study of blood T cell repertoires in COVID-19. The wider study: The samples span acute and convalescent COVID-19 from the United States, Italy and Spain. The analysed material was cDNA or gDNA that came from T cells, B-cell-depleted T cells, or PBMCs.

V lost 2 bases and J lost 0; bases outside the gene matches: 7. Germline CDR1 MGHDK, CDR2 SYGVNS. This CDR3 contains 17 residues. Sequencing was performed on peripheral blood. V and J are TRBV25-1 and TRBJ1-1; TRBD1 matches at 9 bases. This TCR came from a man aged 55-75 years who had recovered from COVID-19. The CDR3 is CASSEGTGLDMNTEAFF. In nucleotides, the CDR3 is TGTGCCAGCAGTGAAGGGACAGGGTTGGACATGAACACTGAAGCTTTCTTT.